This T cell receptor (beta chain) was documented in a study of cytomegalovirus exposure and HLA in healthy donors. Findings of the study overall: CMV antigen specificity of three CMV-associated chains was confirmed in vitro.

The protocol was immunoSEQ multiplex PCR, while the TCRdb copy is restricted to in-frame clones and leaves out a portion. The table includes 150,000 or so clones, around 88% detected once. Per germline, CDR1 SGHTA and CDR2 FQGNSA. The CDR3 spans 11 residues. V shed 4 bases and J shed 12 bases, with 10 bases lying between them. Comments on this clone: Its antigen is undetermined.

It was the approximately 120-subject validation cohort, separate from the approximately 670-subject first cohort, to which the donors belonged. What was sequenced was PBMCs. The sequence came from a man between 18 and 35 years old in good health and CMV-seropositive. The chain couples TRBV7-2 to TRBJ2-1, with D uncertain. The CDR3 spells CASSSKIMQFF. The DNA for the CDR3 is TGTGCCAGCAGCTCTAAGATTATGCAGTTCTTC.